This is a list of T cell receptor beta chains from one sample in a study of early T cells in non-severe SARS-CoV-2 infection. From the 5' RACE reads, TCRdb called clonotypes with MiXCR, one entry per CDR3 protein. This table has 56,000 or so distinct CDR3 sequences, 7.5% to 9.5% appearing once. The sample taken for sequencing was whole blood. Source of these receptors: an adult who was a healthcare worker with PCR-confirmed SARS-CoV-2 infection or an uninfected control (not recorded which). Each CDR3 is given with its conserved first and last residue. D genes are given only for firm matches. Size is omitted from some rows. Given values are once, few, many or a class for expanded clones.

>NA|TRBJ1-5|15|TRBV28|NA
CASSLQPLSNQPQHF
TGTGCCAGCAGTTTGCAACCGCTAAGCAATCAGCCCCAGCATTTT
>NA|TRBJ2-6|14|TRBV7-3|NA
CASSLHSGANVLTF
TGTGCCAGCAGCTTACACTCTGGGGCCAACGTCCTGACTTTC
>few|TRBJ2-7|14|TRBV30|NA
CAWRAPESNYEQYF
TGTGCCTGGAGGGCCCCTGAAAGTAACTACGAGCAGTACTTC
>many|TRBJ1-2|14|TRBV10-3|NA
CAISESWQTDGYTF
TGTGCCATCAGTGAGTCTTGGCAAACAGATGGCTACACCTTC
>NA|TRBJ1-1|13|TRBV6-6|NA
CASSRGLNTEAFF
TGTGCCAGCAGCAGGGGTTTGAACACTGAAGCTTTCTTT
>few|TRBJ2-2|14|TRBV6-6|TRBD2
CARTGGIGTGELFF
TGTGCCAGAACGGGGGGAATCGGGACCGGGGAGCTGTTTTTT
>few|TRBJ2-5|14|TRBV28|TRBD1
CASSPWTGGETQYF
TGTGCCAGCAGTCCTTGGACAGGAGGAGAGACCCAGTACTTC
>many|TRBJ1-3|16|TRBV12-3/TRBV12-4|NA
CASSQLDGLFGGTIYF
TGTGCCAGCAGCCAACTGGACGGGCTTTTTGGGGGCACCATATATTTT
>medium-sized|TRBJ1-2|14|TRBV5-8|TRBD1
CASSLDRGAGGYTF
TGTGCCAGCAGCTTGGACAGGGGCGCAGGAGGCTACACCTTC
>many|TRBJ2-7|13|TRBV7-8|NA
CASTPVGRTEQYF
TGTGCCAGCACGCCGGTCGGAAGGACCGAGCAGTACTTC
>NA|TRBJ2-7|13|TRBV10-3|NA
CAISVQDSYEQYF
TGTGCCATCAGTGTACAGGACTCCTACGAGCAGTACTTC
>few|TRBJ2-3|16|TRBV7-8|TRBD2
CASSPTGGRLTDTQYF
TGTGCCAGCAGCCCCACGGGAGGGCGCCTCACAGATACGCAGTATTTT
>many|TRBJ2-1|15|TRBV5-6|NA
CASSLLGEWPNEQFF
TGTGCCAGCAGCTTGTTGGGGGAGTGGCCCAATGAGCAGTTCTTC
>NA|TRBJ2-5|15|TRBV28|TRBD1
CASSRGQGIWETQYF
TGTGCCAGCAGTAGGGGACAGGGGATCTGGGAGACCCAGTACTTC
>many|TRBJ2-1|17|TRBV5-1|TRBD2
CASSLETSGGLSNEQFF
TGCGCCAGCAGCTTGGAAACTAGCGGTGGCCTTAGCAATGAGCAGTTCTTC
>many|TRBJ2-1|13|TRBV6-5|NA
CASSTTQRNEQFF
TGTGCCAGCAGTACGACCCAGAGGAATGAGCAGTTCTTC
>many|TRBJ1-5|16|TRBV10-3|TRBD1
CAISESTGGRDQPQHF
TGTGCCATCAGTGAGTCAACAGGGGGCAGAGACCAGCCCCAGCATTTT
>few|TRBJ2-7|13|TRBV2|NA
CATEGDYSYEQYF
TGTGCCACGGAGGGGGACTACTCCTACGAGCAGTACTTC
>many|TRBJ2-1|17|TRBV20-1|TRBD2
CSASGPSGSGRKDEQFF
TGCAGTGCTAGCGGGCCCTCGGGGAGCGGGAGAAAGGATGAGCAGTTCTTC
>many|TRBJ2-1|15|TRBV20-1|TRBD2
CSARDQVAGEREQFF
TGCAGTGCTAGAGATCAGGTAGCGGGAGAACGTGAGCAGTTCTTC
>many|TRBJ2-1|14|TRBV20-1|TRBD1
CSAPRDSPYNEQFF
TGCAGTGCTCCTCGGGACAGTCCCTACAATGAGCAGTTCTTC
>NA|TRBJ2-2|14|TRBV10-1|TRBD2
CASGGETNTGELFF
TGCGCCAGCGGGGGGGAAACGAACACCGGGGAGCTGTTTTTT
>few|TRBJ1-1|14|TRBV11-2|NA
CASSLSGELTEAFF
TGTGCCAGCAGCTTATCAGGCGAGTTGACTGAAGCTTTCTTT
>few|TRBJ1-6|14|TRBV20-1|TRBD1
CSALRQGRMSPLHF
TGCAGTGCCTTACGACAGGGAAGGATGTCACCCCTCCACTTT
>few|TRBJ2-5|14|TRBV10-3|TRBD1
CAISDQRQGETQYF
TGTGCCATCAGTGACCAGCGACAGGGAGAGACCCAGTACTTC
>few|TRBJ2-3|14|TRBV7-9|NA
CASSPPAATDTQYF
TGTGCCAGCAGCCCCCCGGCCGCCACAGATACGCAGTATTTT
>many|TRBJ1-6|14|TRBV29-1|NA
CSVGTGYSNSPLHF
TGCAGCGTGGGGACGGGATATTCGAATTCACCCCTCCACTTT
>many|TRBJ1-4|14|TRBV5-1|NA
CASRPDGQNEKLFF
TGCGCCAGCAGACCGGACGGACAAAATGAAAAACTGTTTTTT
>few|TRBJ2-3|16|TRBV5-5|NA
CASSLVLGQGTDTQYF
TGTGCCAGCAGCTTGGTTTTAGGACAAGGGACAGATACGCAGTATTTT
>few|TRBJ1-6|14|TRBV6-5|NA
CASRLRQVDSPLHF
TGTGCCAGCAGGCTCCGACAGGTTGATTCACCCCTCCACTTT
>few|TRBJ2-2|13|TRBV4-1|NA
CASSPTITGELFF
TGCGCCAGCAGCCCCACAATCACCGGGGAGCTGTTTTTT
>few|TRBJ2-6|16|TRBV28|NA
CASSRVVDSGANVLTF
TGTGCCAGCAGTAGGGTCGTGGACTCTGGGGCCAACGTCCTGACTTTC
>many|TRBJ2-3|15|TRBV7-6|NA
CASSFRDSHTDTQYF
TGTGCCAGCAGCTTCCGGGACTCCCACACAGATACGCAGTATTTT
>few|TRBJ1-1|15|TRBV24-1|NA
CATRQPGNRNTEAFF
TGTGCCACCAGGCAGCCTGGGAACAGGAACACTGAAGCTTTCTTT
>few|TRBJ2-1|15|TRBV7-6|NA
CASSPHGTSYNEQFF
TGTGCCAGCAGCCCACATGGGACGTCCTACAATGAGCAGTTCTTC
>many|TRBJ2-1|14|TRBV5-6|TRBD1
CASSPTGGFSEQFF
TGTGCCAGCAGCCCGACAGGGGGCTTTAGTGAGCAGTTCTTC
>many|TRBJ1-6|14|TRBV7-8|NA
CASSPRTVDSPLHF
TGTGCCAGCAGCCCAAGGACGGTTGATTCACCCCTCCACTTT
>NA|TRBJ2-3|15|TRBV6-5|TRBD2
CASSPIAGNTDTQYF
TGTGCCAGCAGTCCGATAGCGGGGAATACAGATACGCAGTATTTT
>few|TRBJ1-2|14|TRBV5-1|NA
CASSLGLWDYGYTF
TGCGCCAGCAGCTTAGGGCTGTGGGACTATGGCTACACCTTC
>few|TRBJ2-1|13|TRBV19|TRBD1
CASRDSSYNEQFF
TGTGCCAGCCGGGACAGCTCCTACAATGAGCAGTTCTTC
>NA|TRBJ2-5|14|TRBV13|NA
CASSVGGQRETQYF
TGTGCCAGCAGCGTCGGGGGGCAACGAGAGACCCAGTACTTC
>NA|TRBJ2-7|16|TRBV3-1|NA
CASSQGLDYALGEQYF
TGTGCCAGCAGCCAAGGTTTGGACTACGCCTTGGGGGAGCAGTACTTC
>NA|TRBJ2-1|16|TRBV19|NA
CASRFGRGTQGNEQFF
TGTGCCAGTAGGTTTGGTCGGGGGACTCAAGGCAATGAGCAGTTCTTC
>many|TRBJ2-4|14|TRBV12-3/TRBV12-4|NA
CASSAAGRGNIQYF
TGTGCCAGCAGTGCCGCAGGGAGGGGGAACATTCAGTACTTC
>NA|TRBJ2-7|17|TRBV28|TRBD1
CASSLPGTGIGAYEQYF
TGTGCCAGCAGTCTTCCCGGGACAGGGATCGGGGCCTACGAGCAGTACTTC
>NA|TRBJ2-5|15|TRBV5-1|TRBD2
CASSPSSGSGETQYF
TGCGCCAGCAGCCCCTCTAGCGGGAGTGGAGAGACCCAGTACTTC
>medium-sized|TRBJ2-1|11|TRBV5-6|NA
CASSGVLEQFF
TGTGCCAGCAGCGGCGTTTTGGAGCAGTTCTTC
>NA|TRBJ2-3|11|TRBV2|NA
CASSYSDTQYF
TGTGCCAGCAGTTATTCCGATACGCAGTATTTT
>many|TRBJ1-4|14|TRBV12-3/TRBV12-4|NA
CASSFGRLNEKLFF
TGTGCCAGCAGTTTTGGCCGACTTAATGAAAAACTGTTTTTT
>NA|TRBJ2-4|12|TRBV7-9|NA
CASSLEGGIQYF
TGTGCCAGCAGCTTAGAAGGGGGCATTCAGTACTTC
>NA|TRBJ2-7|12|TRBV12-3/TRBV12-4|NA
CASSFVRHEQYF
TGTGCCAGCAGTTTCGTAAGGCACGAGCAGTACTTC